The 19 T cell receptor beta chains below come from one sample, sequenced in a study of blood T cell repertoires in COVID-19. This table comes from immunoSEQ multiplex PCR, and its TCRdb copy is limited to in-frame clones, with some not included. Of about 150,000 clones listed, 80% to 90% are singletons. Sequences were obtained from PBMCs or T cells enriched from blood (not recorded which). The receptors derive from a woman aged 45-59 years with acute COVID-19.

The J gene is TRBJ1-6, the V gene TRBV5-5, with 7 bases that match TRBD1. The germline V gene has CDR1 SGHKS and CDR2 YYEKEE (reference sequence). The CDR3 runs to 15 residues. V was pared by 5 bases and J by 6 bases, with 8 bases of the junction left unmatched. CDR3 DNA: TGTGCCAGCAGTTTGTGGACAGGCCTTAATTCACCCCTCCACTTT. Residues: CASSLWTGLNSPLHF.

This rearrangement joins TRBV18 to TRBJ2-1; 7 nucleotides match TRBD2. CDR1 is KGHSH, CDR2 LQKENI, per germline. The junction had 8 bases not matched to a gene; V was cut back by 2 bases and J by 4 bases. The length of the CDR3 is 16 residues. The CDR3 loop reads CASSPTAQRGYNEQFF. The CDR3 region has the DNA TGTGCCAGCTCACCAACCGCCCAGCGGGGTTACAATGAGCAGTTCTTC.

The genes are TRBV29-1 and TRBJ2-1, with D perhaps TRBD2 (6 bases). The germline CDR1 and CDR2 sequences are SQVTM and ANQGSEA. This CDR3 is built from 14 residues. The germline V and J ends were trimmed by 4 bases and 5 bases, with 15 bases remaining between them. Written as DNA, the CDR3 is TGCAGCGTTGGGGGGGAGGAGAGTGACAATGAGCAGTTCTTC. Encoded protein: CSVGGEESDNEQFF.

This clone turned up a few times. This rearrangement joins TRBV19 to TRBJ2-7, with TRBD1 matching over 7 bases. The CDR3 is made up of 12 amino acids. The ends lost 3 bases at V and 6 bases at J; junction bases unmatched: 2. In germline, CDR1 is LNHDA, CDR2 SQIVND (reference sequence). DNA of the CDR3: TGTGCCAGTAGTATGTACAGGGGCGAGCAGTACTTC. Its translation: CASSMYRGEQYF.

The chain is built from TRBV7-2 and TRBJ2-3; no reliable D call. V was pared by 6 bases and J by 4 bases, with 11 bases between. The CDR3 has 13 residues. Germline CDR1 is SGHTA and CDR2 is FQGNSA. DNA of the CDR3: TGTGCCAGCAGGAAGACCCAGGCAGATACGCAGTATTTT. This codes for CASRKTQADTQYF. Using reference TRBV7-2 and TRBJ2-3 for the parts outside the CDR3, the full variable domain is GAGVSQSPSNKVTEKGKDVELRCDPISGHTALYWYRQSLGQGLEFLIYFQGNSAPDKSGLPSDRFSAERTGGSVSTLTIQRTQQEDSAVYLCASRKTQADTQYFGPGTRLTVL.

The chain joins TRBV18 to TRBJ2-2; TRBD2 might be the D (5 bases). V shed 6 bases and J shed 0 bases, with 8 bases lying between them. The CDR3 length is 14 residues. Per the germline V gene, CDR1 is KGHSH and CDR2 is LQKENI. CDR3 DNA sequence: TGTGCCAGCTCGGTCGGGACGAACACCGGGGAGCTGTTTTTT. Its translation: CASSVGTNTGELFF.

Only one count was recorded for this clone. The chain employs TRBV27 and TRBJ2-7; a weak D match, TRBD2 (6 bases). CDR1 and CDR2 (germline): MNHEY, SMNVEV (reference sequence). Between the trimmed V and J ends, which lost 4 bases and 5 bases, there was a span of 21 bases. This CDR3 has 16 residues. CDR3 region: CASSSKPVGGVDEQYF. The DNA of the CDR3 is TGTGCCAGCAGTTCCAAACCGGTGGGAGGAGTTGACGAGCAGTACTTC.

CDR3 sequence (DNA): TGTGCCAGCAGAACCGGGACTAGCGGGTTCGTGACCCAGTACTTC. Its protein is CASRTGTSGFVTQYF. J is TRBJ2-5 and V is TRBV6-5, with 12 bases fitting TRBD2. This CDR3 region has 15 residues. Trimming cost V 6 bases and J 7 bases; bases outside gene matches: 9. Looked up from germline, CDR1 is MNHEY and CDR2 is SVGAGI.

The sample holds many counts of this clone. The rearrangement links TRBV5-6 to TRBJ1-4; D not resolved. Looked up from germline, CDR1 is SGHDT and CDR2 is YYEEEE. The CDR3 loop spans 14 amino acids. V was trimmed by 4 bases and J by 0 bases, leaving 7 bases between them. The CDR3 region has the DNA TGTGCCAGCAGCCCGGGTGCAACTAATGAAAAACTGTTTTTT. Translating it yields CASSPGATNEKLFF.

The CDR3 bases are TGTGCCAGCAGCTACGACCTAGCGGGGTCCTACAATGAGCAGTTCTTC. Encoded protein: CASSYDLAGSYNEQFF. The chain links TRBV11-2 to TRBJ2-1; 9 bases line up with TRBD2. The germline V gene encodes CDR1 SGHAT and CDR2 FQNNGV. Trimming removed 4 bases from V and 1 base from J; junction bases left unmatched: 5. This CDR3 contains 16 residues.

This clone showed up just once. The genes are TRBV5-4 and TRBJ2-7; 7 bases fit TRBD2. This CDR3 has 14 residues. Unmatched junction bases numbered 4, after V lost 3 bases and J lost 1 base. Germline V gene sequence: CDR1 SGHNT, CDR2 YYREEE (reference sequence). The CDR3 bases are TGTGCCAGCAGCTCGGGGGGACTGTCCTACGAGCAGTACTTC. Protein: CASSSGGLSYEQYF.

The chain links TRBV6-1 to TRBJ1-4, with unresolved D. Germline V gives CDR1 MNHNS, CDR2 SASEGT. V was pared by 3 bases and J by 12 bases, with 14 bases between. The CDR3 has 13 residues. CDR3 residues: CASSDDPFAELFF. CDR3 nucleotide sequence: TGTGCCAGCAGTGATGACCCTTTTGCGGAACTGTTTTTT.

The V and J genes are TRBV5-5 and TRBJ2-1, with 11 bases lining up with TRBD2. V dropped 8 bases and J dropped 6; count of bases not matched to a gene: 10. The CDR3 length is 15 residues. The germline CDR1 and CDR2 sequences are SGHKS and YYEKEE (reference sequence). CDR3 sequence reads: CARLLGTSGINEQFF. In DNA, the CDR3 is TGTGCCAGACTACTCGGGACTAGCGGAATCAATGAGCAGTTCTTC.

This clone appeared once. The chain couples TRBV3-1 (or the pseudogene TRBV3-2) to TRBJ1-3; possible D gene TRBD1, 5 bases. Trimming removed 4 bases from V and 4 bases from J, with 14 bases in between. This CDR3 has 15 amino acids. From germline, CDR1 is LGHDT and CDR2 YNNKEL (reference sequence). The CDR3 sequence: CASSPGRGPGNTIYF. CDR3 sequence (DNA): TGTGCCAGCAGCCCTGGGAGGGGACCGGGAAACACCATATATTTT.

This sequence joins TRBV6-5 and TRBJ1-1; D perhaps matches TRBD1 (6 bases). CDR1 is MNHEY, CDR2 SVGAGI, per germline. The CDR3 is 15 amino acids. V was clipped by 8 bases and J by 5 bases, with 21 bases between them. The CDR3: CASRPGGHVGTEAFF. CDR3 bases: TGTGCCAGCCGCCCTGGGGGACACGTCGGGACTGAAGCTTTCTTT.

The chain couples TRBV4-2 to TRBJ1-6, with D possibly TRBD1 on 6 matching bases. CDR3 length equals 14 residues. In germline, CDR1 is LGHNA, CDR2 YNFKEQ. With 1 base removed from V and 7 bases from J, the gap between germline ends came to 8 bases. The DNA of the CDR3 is TGTGCCAGCAGCCAAGGACAGGAAAATTCACCCCTCCACTTT. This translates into CASSQGQENSPLHF.

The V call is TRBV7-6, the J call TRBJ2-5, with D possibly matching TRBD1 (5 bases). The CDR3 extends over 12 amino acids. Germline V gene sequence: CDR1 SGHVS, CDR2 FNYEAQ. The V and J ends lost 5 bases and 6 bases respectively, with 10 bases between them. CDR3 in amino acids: CASSPGAKTQYF. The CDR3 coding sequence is TGTGCCAGCAGCCCTGGGGCAAAGACCCAGTACTTC.

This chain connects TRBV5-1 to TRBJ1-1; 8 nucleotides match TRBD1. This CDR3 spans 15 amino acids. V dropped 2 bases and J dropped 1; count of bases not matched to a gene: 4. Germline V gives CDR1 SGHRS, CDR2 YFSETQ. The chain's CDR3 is CASSFLGTGNTEAFF. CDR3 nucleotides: TGCGCCAGCAGCTTTTTGGGGACAGGGAACACTGAAGCTTTCTTT.

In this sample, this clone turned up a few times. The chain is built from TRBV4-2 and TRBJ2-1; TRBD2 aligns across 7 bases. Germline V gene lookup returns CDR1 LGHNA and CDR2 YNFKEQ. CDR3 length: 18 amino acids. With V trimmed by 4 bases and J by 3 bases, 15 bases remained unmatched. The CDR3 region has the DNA TGTGCCAGCAGCCTCGACCCTCAGCGGGAAAGTATCTACAATGAGCAGTTCTTC. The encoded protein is CASSLDPQRESIYNEQFF.